The sequence of this T cell receptor beta chain was determined in a study of vaccination and CD4 T cells after COVID-19. Study-level information: Post-diagnosis, post-COVID samples were collected after a median 101 days, ranging 35 to 161. Post-vaccination specimens were collected at a median of about 68 days following dose two (range 14 to 241). General study findings and limits: Median counts of SARS-CoV-2-reactive clonotypes increased from around 21 to 38; this difference was not significant.

As regards this clonotype: Its target is unknown.

The treatment denotes: approximately 9-day PBMC culture with coronavirus spike peptide pools or control peptides (ViraFEST assay). Researchers collected the unexposed donor's CD4+ T cells before the COVID-19 pandemic (2011-2018). Where cells permitted, unexposed-donor CD4+ T cells were probed with SARS-CoV-2 S/N and four cold-coronavirus spikes. The Oncomine TCR Beta short-read assay was what sequenced the DNA obtained from cultured CD4+ T cells. One entry per CDR3 protein, called by TCRdb with MiXCR from the PCR reads. The table has 5,000 to 6,000 distinct CDR3 sequences, 50% to 75% seen once. The V and J ends lost 5 bases and 4 bases respectively, with 23 bases between them. Germline V lookup: CDR1 MNHEY, CDR2 SMNVEV (reference sequence). The CDR3 runs to 17 residues.

The sample comprised CD4+ T cells from blood, cultured in vitro. The clonotype was recovered from a human donor in good health. This chain uses TRBV27 with TRBJ1-2; perhaps TRBD1 as D (6 bases). The CDR3: CASSPITGAPRLYGYTF. CDR3 in DNA: TGTGCCAGCAGTCCAATAACGGGGGCCCCAAGGCTCTATGGCTACACCTTC.